The present TCR beta chain was sequenced within a study of vaccination and CD4 T cells after COVID-19. Study at large: The post-COVID samples were taken a median approximately 100 days after diagnosis, anywhere from 35 to 161. Study results and limitations: Relatively few convalescent patients and no early post-infection timepoints were analyzed.

The CDR3 extends over 12 amino acids. The V end was cut by 3 bases, the J end by 3 bases, with 5 bases between. Germline values: CDR1 DFQATT, CDR2 SNEGSKA (reference sequence). Using its own MiXCR run on the PCR reads, TCRdb lists one record per CDR3 protein. This table holds 12,000 to 15,000 distinct CDR3 sequences, roughly three quarters found once. As for this clonotype: Its matching antigen is unknown.

The sample in question was CD4+ T cells from blood, obtained after SARS-CoV-2 vaccination. The origin of this receptor is a human donor who had recovered from COVID-19. The chain joins TRBV20-1 to TRBJ2-2; D gene ambiguous. CDR3 in amino acids: CSASTDTGELFF. The CDR3, as DNA: TGCAGTGCTAGCACAGACACCGGGGAGCTGTTTTTT.